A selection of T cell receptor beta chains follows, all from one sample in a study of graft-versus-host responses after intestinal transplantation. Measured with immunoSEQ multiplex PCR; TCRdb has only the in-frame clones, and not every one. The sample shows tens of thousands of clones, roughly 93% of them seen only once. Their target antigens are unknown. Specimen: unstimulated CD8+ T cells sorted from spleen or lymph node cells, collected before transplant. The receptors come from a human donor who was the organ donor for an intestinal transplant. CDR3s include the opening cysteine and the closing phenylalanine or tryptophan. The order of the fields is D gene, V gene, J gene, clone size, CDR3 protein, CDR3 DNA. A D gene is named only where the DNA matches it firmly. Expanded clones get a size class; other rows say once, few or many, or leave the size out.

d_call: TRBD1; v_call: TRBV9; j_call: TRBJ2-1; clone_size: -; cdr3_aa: CASSVGTGGLNEQFF; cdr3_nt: TGTGCCAGCAGCGTAGGAACAGGGGGTCTGAATGAGCAGTTCTTC
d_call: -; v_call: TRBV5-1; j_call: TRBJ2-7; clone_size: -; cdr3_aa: CASSSLGASYEQYF; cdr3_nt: TGCGCCAGCAGCTCCCTCGGTGCATCCTACGAGCAGTACTTC
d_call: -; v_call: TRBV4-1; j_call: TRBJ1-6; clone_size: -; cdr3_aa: CASSARRGYNSPLHF; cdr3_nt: TGCGCCAGCAGCGCCCGACGGGGCTATAATTCACCCCTCCACTTT
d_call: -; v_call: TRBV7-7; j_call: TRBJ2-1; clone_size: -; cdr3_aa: CASAVSRGNEQFF; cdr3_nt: TGTGCTAGCGCCGTCTCGAGGGGCAATGAGCAGTTCTTC
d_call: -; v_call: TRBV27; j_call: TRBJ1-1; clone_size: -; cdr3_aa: CASSPRRGGAEAFF; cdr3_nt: TGTGCCAGCAGCCCCCGAAGGGGGGGGGCTGAAGCTTTCTTT
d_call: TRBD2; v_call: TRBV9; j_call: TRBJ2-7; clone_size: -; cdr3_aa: CASSAGGPSYEQYF; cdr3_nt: TGTGCCAGCAGCGCGGGGGGACCCTCCTACGAGCAGTACTTC
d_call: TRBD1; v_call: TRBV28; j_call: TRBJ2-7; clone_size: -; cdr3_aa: CASSGGTGGFYEQYF; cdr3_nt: TGTGCCAGCAGTGGGGGGACAGGGGGTTTCTACGAGCAGTACTTC
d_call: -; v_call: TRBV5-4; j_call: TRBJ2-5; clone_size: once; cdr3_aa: CASSLSGTHQETQYF; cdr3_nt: TGTGCCAGCAGCTTGAGTGGGACGCACCAAGAGACCCAGTACTTC
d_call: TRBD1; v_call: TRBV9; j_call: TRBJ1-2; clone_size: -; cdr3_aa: CASSVPRDGQGKNYGYTF; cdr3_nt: TGTGCCAGCAGCGTGCCTAGAGACGGACAGGGGAAGAACTATGGCTACACCTTC
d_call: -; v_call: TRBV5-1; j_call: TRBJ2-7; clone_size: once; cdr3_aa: CASSLVRPTDEQYF; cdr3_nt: TGCGCCAGCAGCTTGGTGCGTCCGACGGACGAGCAGTACTTC
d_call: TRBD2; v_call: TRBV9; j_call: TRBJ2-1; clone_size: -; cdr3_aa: CASSVGGRGDEQFF; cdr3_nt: TGTGCCAGCAGCGTAGGCGGGAGGGGTGATGAGCAGTTCTTC
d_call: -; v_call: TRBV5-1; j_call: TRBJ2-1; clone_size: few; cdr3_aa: CASSGLQNYNEQFF; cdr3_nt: TGCGCCAGCAGTGGTTTACAGAACTACAATGAGCAGTTCTTC
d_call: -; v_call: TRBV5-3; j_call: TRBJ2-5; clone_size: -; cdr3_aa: CARSLGQQETQYF; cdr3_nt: TGTGCCAGAAGCTTGGGACAGCAAGAGACCCAGTACTTC
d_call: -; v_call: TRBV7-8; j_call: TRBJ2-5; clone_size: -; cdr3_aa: CASRAAVGLETQYF; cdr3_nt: TGTGCCAGTAGGGCGGCGGTGGGGTTAGAGACCCAGTACTTC
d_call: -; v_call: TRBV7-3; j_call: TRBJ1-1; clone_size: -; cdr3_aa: CASSLNGEDTEAFF; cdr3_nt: TGTGCCAGCAGCTTAAACGGGGAGGACACTGAAGCTTTCTTT
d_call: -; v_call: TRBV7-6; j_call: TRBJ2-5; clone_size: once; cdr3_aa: CASSPRRIQETQYF; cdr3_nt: TGTGCCAGCAGCCCTCGGCGGATACAAGAGACCCAGTACTTC
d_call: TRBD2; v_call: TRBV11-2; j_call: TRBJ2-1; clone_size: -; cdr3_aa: CASSFFGLAGDNEQFF; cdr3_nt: TGTGCCAGCAGCTTCTTCGGACTAGCGGGGGACAATGAGCAGTTCTTC
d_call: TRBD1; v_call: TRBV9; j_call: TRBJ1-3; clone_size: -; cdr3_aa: CASSVAGQAGNTIYF; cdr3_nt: TGTGCCAGCAGCGTAGCGGGACAGGCCGGAAACACCATATATTTT
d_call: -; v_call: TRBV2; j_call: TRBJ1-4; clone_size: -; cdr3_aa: CASSEKDEKLFF; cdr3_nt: TGTGCCAGCAGTGAAAAGGATGAAAAACTGTTTTTT
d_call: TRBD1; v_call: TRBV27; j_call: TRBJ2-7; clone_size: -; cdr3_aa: CASSLGQGRYEQYF; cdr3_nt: TGTGCCAGCAGTCTGGGACAGGGTCGTTACGAGCAGTACTTC
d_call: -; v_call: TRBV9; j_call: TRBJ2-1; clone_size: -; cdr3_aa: CASSVRDNEQFF; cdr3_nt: TGTGCCAGCAGCGTGAGGGACAATGAGCAGTTCTTC
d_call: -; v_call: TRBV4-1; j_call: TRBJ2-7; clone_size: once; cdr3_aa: CASSQAGAGTYEQYF; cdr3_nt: TGCGCCAGCAGCCAAGCAGGAGCTGGGACCTACGAGCAGTACTTC
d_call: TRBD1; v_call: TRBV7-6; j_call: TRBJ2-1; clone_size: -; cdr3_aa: CASSSSPGQGNEQFF; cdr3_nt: TGTGCCAGCAGCTCGAGTCCGGGACAGGGAAATGAGCAGTTCTTC
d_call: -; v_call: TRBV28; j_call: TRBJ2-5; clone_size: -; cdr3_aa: CASSLPSPSVETQYF; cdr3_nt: TGTGCCAGCAGTTTACCCTCGCCTAGCGTAGAGACCCAGTACTTC
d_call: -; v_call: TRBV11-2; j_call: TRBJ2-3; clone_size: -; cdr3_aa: CASSLDRSSTDTQYF; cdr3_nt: TGTGCCAGCAGCTTAGATAGGTCTAGTACAGATACGCAGTATTTT
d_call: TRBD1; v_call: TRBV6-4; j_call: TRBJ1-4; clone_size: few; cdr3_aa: CASSDSSTGGNEKLFF; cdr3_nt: TGTGCCAGCAGTGACTCGTCAACAGGGGGGAATGAAAAACTGTTTTTT
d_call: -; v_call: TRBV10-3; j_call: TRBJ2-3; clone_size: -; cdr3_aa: CAIGVWGSTDTQYF; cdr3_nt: TGTGCCATCGGGGTTTGGGGTAGCACAGATACGCAGTATTTT
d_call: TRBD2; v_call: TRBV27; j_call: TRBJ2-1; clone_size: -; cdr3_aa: CASSYSSGTSYNEQFF; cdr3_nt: TGTGCCAGCAGTTACTCTAGCGGGACCTCTTACAATGAGCAGTTCTTC
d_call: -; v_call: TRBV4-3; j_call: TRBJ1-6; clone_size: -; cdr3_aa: CASSQDSSYNSPLHF; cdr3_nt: TGCGCCAGCAGCCAAGACAGCTCCTATAATTCACCCCTCCACTTT
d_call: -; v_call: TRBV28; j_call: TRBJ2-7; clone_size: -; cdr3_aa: CASSSPLLGWGYEQYF; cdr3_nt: TGTGCCAGCAGTTCCCCCCTCCTTGGATGGGGCTACGAGCAGTACTTC
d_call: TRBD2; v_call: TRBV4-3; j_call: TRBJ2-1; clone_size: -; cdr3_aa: CASSQTSGFYNEQFF; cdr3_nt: TGCGCCAGCAGTCAAACTAGCGGGTTCTACAATGAGCAGTTCTTC
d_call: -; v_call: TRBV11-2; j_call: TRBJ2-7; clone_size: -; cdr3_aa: CASSSPAVYEQYF; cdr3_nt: TGTGCCAGCAGCTCACCAGCGGTCTACGAGCAGTACTTC
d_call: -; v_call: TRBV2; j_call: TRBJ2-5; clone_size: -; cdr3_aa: CASTPVRTGHQETQYF; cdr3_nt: TGTGCCAGCACCCCCGTACGCACAGGGCACCAAGAGACCCAGTACTTC
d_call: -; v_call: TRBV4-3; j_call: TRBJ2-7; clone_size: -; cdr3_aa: CASSQGPLKGYEQYF; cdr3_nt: TGCGCCAGCAGCCAGGGACCGCTAAAGGGCTACGAGCAGTACTTC
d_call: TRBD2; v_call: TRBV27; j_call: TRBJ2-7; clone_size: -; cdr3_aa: CASSLTSGSYEQYF; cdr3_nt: TGTGCCAGCAGTTTAACTAGCGGGAGCTACGAGCAGTACTTC
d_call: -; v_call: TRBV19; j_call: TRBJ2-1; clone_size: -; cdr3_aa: CASNEDSPYNEQFF; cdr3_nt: TGTGCCAGTAACGAGGACAGCCCCTACAATGAGCAGTTCTTC
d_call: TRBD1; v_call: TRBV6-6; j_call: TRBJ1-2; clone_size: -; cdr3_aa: CASSYSGQGVGYTF; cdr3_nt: TGTGCCAGCAGTTACTCCGGACAGGGGGTCGGCTACACCTTC
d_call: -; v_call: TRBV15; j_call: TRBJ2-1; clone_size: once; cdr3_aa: CATSELVLSGTYNEQFF; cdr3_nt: TGTGCCACCAGCGAACTGGTTTTGAGCGGAACCTACAATGAGCAGTTCTTC
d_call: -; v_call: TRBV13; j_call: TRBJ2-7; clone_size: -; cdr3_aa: CASSARGYEQYF; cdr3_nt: TGTGCCAGCAGCGCACGGGGGTACGAGCAGTACTTC
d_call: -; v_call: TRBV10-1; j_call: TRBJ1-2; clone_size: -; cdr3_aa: CASSYGYTF; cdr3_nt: TGCGCCAGCAGTTATGGCTACACCTTC
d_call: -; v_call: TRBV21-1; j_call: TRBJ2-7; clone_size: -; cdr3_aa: CASWTSGISYEQYF; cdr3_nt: TGTGCCAGCTGGACTAGCGGGATCTCCTACGAGCAGTACTTC
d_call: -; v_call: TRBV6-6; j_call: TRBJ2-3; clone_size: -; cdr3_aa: CASSYEVAITDTQYF; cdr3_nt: TGTGCCAGCAGTTACGAAGTGGCTATCACAGATACGCAGTATTTT
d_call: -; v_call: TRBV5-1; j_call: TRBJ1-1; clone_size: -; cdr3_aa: CASSQAPGGNTEAFF; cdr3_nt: TGCGCCAGCAGCCAGGCCCCGGGGGGGAACACTGAAGCTTTCTTT
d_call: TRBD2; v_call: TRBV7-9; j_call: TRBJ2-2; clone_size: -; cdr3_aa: CASSNTAGDANTGELFF; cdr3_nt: TGTGCCAGCAGCAACACAGCGGGAGACGCGAACACCGGGGAGCTGTTTTTT
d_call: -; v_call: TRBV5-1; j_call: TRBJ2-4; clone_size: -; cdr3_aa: CASSLEGWGLAKNIQYF; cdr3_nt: TGCGCCAGCAGCTTGGAGGGTTGGGGACTAGCCAAAAACATTCAGTACTTC
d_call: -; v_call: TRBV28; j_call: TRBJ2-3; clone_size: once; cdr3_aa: CASILGSGPRATDTQYF; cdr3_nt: TGTGCCAGCATCCTAGGGAGCGGCCCTCGGGCCACAGATACGCAGTATTTT
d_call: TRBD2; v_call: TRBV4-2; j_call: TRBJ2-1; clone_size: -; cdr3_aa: CASSPEGTSGDNEQFF; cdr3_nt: TGTGCCAGCAGCCCCGAGGGGACTAGCGGGGACAATGAGCAGTTCTTC
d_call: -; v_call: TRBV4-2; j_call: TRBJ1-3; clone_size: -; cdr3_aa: CASSQGPAGSGNTIYF; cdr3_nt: TGTGCCAGCAGCCAAGGTCCTGCAGGGTCTGGAAACACCATATATTTT
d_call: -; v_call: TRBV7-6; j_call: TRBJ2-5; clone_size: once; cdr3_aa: CASSWYAGPQETQYF; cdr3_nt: TGTGCCAGCAGCTGGTATGCAGGGCCCCAAGAGACCCAGTACTTC
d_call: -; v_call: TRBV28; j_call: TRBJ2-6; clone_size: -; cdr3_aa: CASSRVGRGPSSGANVLTF; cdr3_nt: TGTGCCAGCAGTAGGGTGGGGCGGGGACCAAGCTCTGGGGCCAACGTCCTGACTTTC
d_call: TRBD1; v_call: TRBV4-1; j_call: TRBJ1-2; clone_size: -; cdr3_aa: CASSQVRTGGYGYTF; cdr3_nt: TGCGCCAGCAGCCAAGTCCGGACAGGGGGCTATGGCTACACCTTC
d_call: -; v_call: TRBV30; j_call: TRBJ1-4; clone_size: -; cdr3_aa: CACFFREKLFF; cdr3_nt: TGTGCCTGCTTCTTTCGGGAAAAACTGTTTTTT
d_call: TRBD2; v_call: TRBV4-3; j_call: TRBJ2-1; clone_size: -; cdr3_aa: CASSQDPPSGNYNEQFF; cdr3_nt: TGCGCCAGCAGCCAAGACCCCCCGAGCGGGAACTACAATGAGCAGTTCTTC
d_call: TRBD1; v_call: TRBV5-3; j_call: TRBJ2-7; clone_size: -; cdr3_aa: CARSLARDSHYEQYF; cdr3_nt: TGTGCCAGAAGCTTGGCCCGGGACAGTCACTACGAGCAGTACTTC
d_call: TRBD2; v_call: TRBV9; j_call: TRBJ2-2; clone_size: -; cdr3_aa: CASSVRTSQANTGELFF; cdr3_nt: TGTGCCAGCAGCGTAAGGACTAGTCAGGCCAACACCGGGGAGCTGTTTTTT
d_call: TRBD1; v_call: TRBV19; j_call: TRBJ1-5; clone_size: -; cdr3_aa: CASSPAQTGVSQPQHF; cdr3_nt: TGTGCCAGTAGTCCCGCCCAGACAGGGGTAAGTCAGCCCCAGCATTTT
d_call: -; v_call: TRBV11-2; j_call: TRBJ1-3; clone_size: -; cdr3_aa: CASSSGVYSGNTIYF; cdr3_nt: TGTGCCAGCAGCTCCGGGGTATACTCTGGAAACACCATATATTTT
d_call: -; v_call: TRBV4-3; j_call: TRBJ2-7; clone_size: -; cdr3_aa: CASSQEEAYEQYF; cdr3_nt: TGCGCCAGCAGCCAAGAGGAAGCCTACGAGCAGTACTTC
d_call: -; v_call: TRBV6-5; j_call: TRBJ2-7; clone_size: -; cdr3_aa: CAGSYRVERLEQYF; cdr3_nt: TGTGCCGGCAGTTACAGGGTTGAGCGGTTGGAGCAGTACTTC
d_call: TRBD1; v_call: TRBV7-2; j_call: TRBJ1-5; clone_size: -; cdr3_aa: CASSSGQHSNQPQHF; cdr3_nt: TGTGCCAGCAGTTCGGGACAGCATAGCAATCAGCCCCAGCATTTT